This TCR beta chain was profiled in a study of regulatory T cells in long-lasting Graves disease. Study-wide findings and caveats: Less diverse TCR repertoires were seen in persistent Graves' patients than in newly diagnosed ones.

Both iRepertoire HTBI primers and Arm-PCR of CDR3 regions were used to build the TCR beta libraries. TCRdb redid the calling of the multiplex PCR reads with MiXCR, one entry per CDR3 protein. The top ten hold 25% to 30% of the sample, which has approximately 350,000 distinct CDR3 sequences, over 15% seen once. CDR1 SGHRS and CDR2 YFSETQ come from the germline V gene. The CDR3 runs 14 residues. The V and J ends lost 0 bases and 3 bases respectively, with 9 bases between them. The sample holds many counts of this clonotype. Its antigen is undetermined. Time point indicated: newly diagnosed GD, antithyroid drugs for less than 3 months. From RNA extracted from PBMCs, the TCR library was made. The same data also went into a second study, on T cells in Graves' hyperthyroidism and ophthalmopathy. Turning to that study: Among thyroid clonotypes expanded above 0.001, most also appeared in blood.

This TCR derives from a man in his forties with Graves disease. The chain has TRBV5-1 and TRBJ2-5; weak D call: TRBD1 (6 bases). The sample in question was peripheral blood mononuclear cells (PBMCs), obtained at new diagnosis, from a patient treated with antithyroid drugs. CDR3 bases: TGCGCCAGCAGCTTGGGACCAGGGGAAGAGACCCAGTACTTC. Its protein is CASSLGPGEETQYF.